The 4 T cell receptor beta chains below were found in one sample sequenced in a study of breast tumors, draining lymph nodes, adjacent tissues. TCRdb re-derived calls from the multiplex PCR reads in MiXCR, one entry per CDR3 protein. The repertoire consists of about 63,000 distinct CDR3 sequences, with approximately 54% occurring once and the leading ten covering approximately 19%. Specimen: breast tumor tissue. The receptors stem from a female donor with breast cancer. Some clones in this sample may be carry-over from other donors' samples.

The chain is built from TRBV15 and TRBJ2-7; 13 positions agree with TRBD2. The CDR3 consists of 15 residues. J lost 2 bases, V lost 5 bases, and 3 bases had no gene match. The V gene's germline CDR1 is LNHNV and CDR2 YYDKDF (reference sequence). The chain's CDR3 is CATSPGLAGAYEQYF. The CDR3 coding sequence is TGTGCCACCAGCCCCGGACTAGCGGGAGCCTACGAGCAGTACTTC.

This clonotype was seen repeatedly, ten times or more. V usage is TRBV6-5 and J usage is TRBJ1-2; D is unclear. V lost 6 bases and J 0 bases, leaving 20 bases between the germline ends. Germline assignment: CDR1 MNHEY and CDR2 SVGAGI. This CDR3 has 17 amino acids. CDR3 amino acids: CASSPWARSGTNYGYTF. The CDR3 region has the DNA TGTGCCAGCAGCCCCTGGGCCCGCAGTGGGACTAACTATGGCTACACCTTC.

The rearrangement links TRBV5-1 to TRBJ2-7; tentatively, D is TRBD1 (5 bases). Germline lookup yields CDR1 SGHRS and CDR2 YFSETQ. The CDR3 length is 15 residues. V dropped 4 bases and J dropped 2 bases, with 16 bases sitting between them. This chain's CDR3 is CASSQTPRVTYEQYF. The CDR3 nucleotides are TGCGCCAGCAGCCAAACCCCCAGGGTCACCTACGAGCAGTACTTC.

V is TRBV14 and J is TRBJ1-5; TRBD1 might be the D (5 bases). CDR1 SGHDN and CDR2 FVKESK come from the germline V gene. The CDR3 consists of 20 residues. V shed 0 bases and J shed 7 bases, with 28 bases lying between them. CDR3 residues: CASSQDWGGGGIRTDQPQHF. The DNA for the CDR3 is TGTGCCAGCAGCCAAGATTGGGGTGGGGGAGGAATACGAACTGACCAGCCCCAGCATTTT.